This T cell receptor beta chain was recorded in a study of blood T cell repertoires in COVID-19. Looking at the study overall: Acute and convalescent COVID-19 specimens originated in the United States, Italy and Spain. T cells, B-cell-depleted T cells, or PBMCs provided the cDNA or gDNA that served as material.

The repertoire was sequenced with immunoSEQ multiplex PCR; TCRdb's copy has only in-frame clones and lacks some. This repertoire shows some 42,000 clones, around 89% found once; its top ten account for over 3.5%. V shed 8 bases and J shed 7 bases, with 12 bases lying between them. The CDR3 length is 11 residues. CDR1 is SGHAT, CDR2 FQNNGV, per germline. The receptor was isolated from a human donor in a cohort sampled during active COVID-19. The sequenced sample consisted of peripheral blood. This chain joins TRBV11-2 and TRBJ2-7; D is unresolved. Here the CDR3 DNA reads TGTGCCAGCGGCCTGTCAGAAGAGCAGTACTTC. Its translation is CASGLSEEQYF.